This T cell receptor delta chain comes out of a study of Vδ1+ human thymocytes. V dropped 4 bases and J dropped 3; count of bases not matched to a gene: 12. Germline lookup yields CDR1 TSWWSYY and CDR2 QGS. The CDR3 has 17 amino acids. General observations from the study: Around 20% of thymic delta-chain sequences were Vdelta2, with few Vdelta3, unlike blood Vdelta1+ controls. Thymic TRG and TRD repertoires appeared highly polyclonal.

In its sample, this clone was seen a few times. Its antigen is still unknown. RNA was extracted from the cells and then reverse transcribed. Pooled V-gene forward primers with one constant-region reverse primer generated the CDR3 amplicons by multiplex PCR. TCRdb re-identified clones in the multiplex PCR reads via CATT. Among about 25,000 delta-chain clones listed, 6% to 8% were seen once. After alphabeta T cell depletion, CD3+ Vdelta1+ Vdelta2- thymocytes were sorted. The clonotype comes from a girl under three years old who had congenital heart surgery. The V call is TRDV1, the J call TRDJ1; TRDD3 agrees at 9 bases. Sequencing was performed on Vdelta1+ gamma-delta thymocytes from the thymus. Subset denoted: FACS-sorted CD3+ TCRalphabeta- TCRVdelta1+ TCRVdelta2- thymocytes. CDR3 protein: CALGVRSGGIQADKLIF. The CDR3 bases are TGTGCTCTTGGGGTACGGAGCGGGGGGATACAGGCCGATAAACTCATCTTT.